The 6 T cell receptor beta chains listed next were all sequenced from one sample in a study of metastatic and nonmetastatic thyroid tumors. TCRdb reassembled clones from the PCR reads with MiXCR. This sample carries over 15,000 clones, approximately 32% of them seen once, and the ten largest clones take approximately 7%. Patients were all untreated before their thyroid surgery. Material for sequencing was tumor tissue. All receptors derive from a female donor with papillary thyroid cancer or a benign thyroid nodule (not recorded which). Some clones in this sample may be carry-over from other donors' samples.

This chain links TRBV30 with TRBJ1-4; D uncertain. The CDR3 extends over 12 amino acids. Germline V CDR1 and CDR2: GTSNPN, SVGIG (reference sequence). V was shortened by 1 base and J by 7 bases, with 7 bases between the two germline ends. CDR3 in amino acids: CAWSDLGEKLFF. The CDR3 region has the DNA TGTGCCTGGAGTGATCTGGGTGAAAAACTGTTTTTT.

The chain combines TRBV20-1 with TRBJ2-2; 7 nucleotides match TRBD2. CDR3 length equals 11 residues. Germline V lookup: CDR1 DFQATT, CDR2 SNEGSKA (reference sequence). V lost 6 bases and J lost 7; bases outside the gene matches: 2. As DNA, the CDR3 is TGCAGTGCACTAGCGTACGGGGAGCTGTTTTTT. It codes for CSALAYGELFF.

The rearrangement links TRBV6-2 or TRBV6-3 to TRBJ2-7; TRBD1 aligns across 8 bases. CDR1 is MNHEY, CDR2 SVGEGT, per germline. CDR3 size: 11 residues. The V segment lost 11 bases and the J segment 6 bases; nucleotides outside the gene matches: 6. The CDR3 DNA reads TGTGCCTCAGGACAGGGTAGCGAGCAGTACTTC. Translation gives CASGQGSEQYF.

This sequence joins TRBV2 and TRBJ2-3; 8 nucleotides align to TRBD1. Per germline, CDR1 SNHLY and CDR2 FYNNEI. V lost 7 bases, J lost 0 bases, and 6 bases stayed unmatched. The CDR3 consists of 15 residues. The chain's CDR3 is CASKRQGLSTDTQYF. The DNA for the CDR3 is TGTGCCAGCAAGAGACAGGGGCTTAGCACAGATACGCAGTATTTT.

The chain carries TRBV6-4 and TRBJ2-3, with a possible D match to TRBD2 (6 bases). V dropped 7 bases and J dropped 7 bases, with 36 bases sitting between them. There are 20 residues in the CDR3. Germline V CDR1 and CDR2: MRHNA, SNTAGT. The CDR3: CASTPGTAGRSYDQTYTQYF. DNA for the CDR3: TGTGCCAGCACCCCCGGGACTGCCGGTAGAAGTTACGATCAAACTTATACGCAGTATTTT.

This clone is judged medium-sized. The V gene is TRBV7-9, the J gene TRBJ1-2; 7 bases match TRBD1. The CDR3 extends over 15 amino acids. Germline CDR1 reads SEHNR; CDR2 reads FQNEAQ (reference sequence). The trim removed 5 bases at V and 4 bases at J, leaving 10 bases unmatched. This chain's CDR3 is CASSRLRTGSYGYTF. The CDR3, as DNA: TGTGCCAGCAGCCGACTAAGGACAGGATCCTATGGCTACACCTTC.